This passage covers 23 T cell receptor beta chains from one sample sequenced in a study of cytomegalovirus exposure and HLA in healthy donors. In the PCR, 60 Vbeta and 13 Jbeta primers were used. Clones were sequenced by immunoSEQ multiplex PCR, and TCRdb holds only the in-frame ones, with some missing. In all, the sample yields tens of thousands of clones. What was sequenced was PBMCs. Every receptor here comes from a man aged 45-65 years in good health and CMV-seropositive.

The chain uses TRBV9 and TRBJ2-2; D may be TRBD2 (7 bases). Germline CDR1 is SGDLS and CDR2 is YYNGEE. The CDR3 is 15 residues long. Between the trimmed V and J ends, which lost 4 bases and 4 bases, there was a span of 14 bases. CDR3 coding DNA: TGTGCCAGCAGCCCCCCCGGGGGGCCCACCGGGGAGCTGTTTTTT. Its protein is CASSPPGGPTGELFF.

J is TRBJ1-4 and V is TRBV30, with 7 positions matching TRBD1. V shed 0 bases, J shed 8 bases, and the junction held 6 bases outside the gene matches. Per germline, CDR1 GTSNPN and CDR2 SVGIG (reference sequence). The CDR3 contains 14 residues. CDR3: CAWSVGQGGEKLFF. The DNA of the CDR3 is TGTGCCTGGAGTGTAGGGCAGGGGGGCGAAAAACTGTTTTTT.

The chain combines TRBV7-3 with TRBJ2-6, with D tentatively TRBD1 (7 bases). CDR1 is SGHTA and CDR2 is FQGTGA in the germline V gene. This CDR3 is built from 19 residues. The V gene lost 4 bases and the J gene lost 2 bases, with 21 bases spanning the gap. The CDR3 spells CASSSHWGDSSTGANVLTF. In DNA, the CDR3 is TGTGCCAGCAGCTCCCATTGGGGGGACAGTTCTACTGGGGCCAACGTCCTGACTTTC.

The genes are TRBV19 and TRBJ1-1; D remains unclear. V was clipped by 5 bases and J by 0 bases, with 13 bases between them. The CDR3 runs 15 residues. Germline lookup yields CDR1 LNHDA and CDR2 SQIVND (reference sequence). The CDR3 region has the DNA TGTGCCAGTAGTTCAGGTGACGACATGAACACTGAAGCTTTCTTT. Protein: CASSSGDDMNTEAFF.

V gene TRBV7-9 combines with J gene TRBJ2-7, with D unclear. The ends were cut back, 8 bases at V and 1 base at J, with 12 bases in the middle. This CDR3 is 13 amino acids long. CDR1 is SEHNR, CDR2 FQNEAQ, per germline (reference sequence). CDR3: CASPLVRSYEQYV. DNA of the CDR3: TGTGCCAGCCCCCTAGTGAGGTCCTACGAGCAGTACGTC.

V and J are TRBV6-5 and TRBJ2-1; 10 bases match TRBD2. The CDR3 sequence is 15 residues long. CDR1 MNHEY and CDR2 SVGAGI come from the germline V gene. The J segment lost 6 bases and the V segment lost 5 bases, leaving 7 bases of the junction unmatched. CDR3 region: CASSTRTSGLNEQFF. The CDR3 DNA reads as TGTGCCAGCAGTACCCGGACTAGCGGTCTCAATGAGCAGTTCTTC.

The gene calls are TRBV9 and TRBJ1-3; unclear D gene. Trimming left V 1 base short and J 0 bases short, with 8 bases between. The CDR3 is 15 residues long. Germline CDR1 reads SGDLS; CDR2 reads YYNGEE. CDR3 DNA sequence: TGTGCCAGCAGCGTATACTGGAGCTCTGGAAACACCATATATTTT. Amino acid sequence: CASSVYWSSGNTIYF. Based on the CDR3 plus reference TRBV9 and TRBJ1-3, the full variable domain is DSGVTQTPKHLITATGQRVTLRCSPRSGDLSVYWYQQSLDQGLQFLIQYYNGEERAKGNILERFSAQQFPDLHSELNLSSLELGDSALYFCASSVYWSSGNTIYFGEGSWLTVV.

The chain has TRBV6-1 and TRBJ2-1; the D gene is possibly TRBD2 (6 bases). Germline V gene lookup returns CDR1 MNHNS and CDR2 SASEGT. CDR3 length: 14 amino acids. Between the trimmed V and J ends, which lost 1 base and 3 bases, there was a span of 7 bases. The DNA for the CDR3 is TGTGCCAGCAGTGAAGAGGGAGGCTACAATGAGCAGTTCTTC. It encodes CASSEEGGYNEQFF.

The chain links TRBV6-6 to TRBJ1-1, with TRBD1 matching 10 bases. CDR3 length: 16 amino acids. With V trimmed by 4 bases and J by 5 bases, 10 bases remained unmatched. Germline lookup yields CDR1 MNHNY and CDR2 SVGAGI (reference sequence). The CDR3 sequence is CASSFLTGGTGTEAFF. The CDR3 region has the DNA TGTGCCAGCAGTTTCCTGACAGGGGGCACTGGGACTGAAGCTTTCTTT.

This chain connects TRBV7-2 to TRBJ2-3; no clear D. The V end lost 1 base, the J end lost 2 bases, and 7 bases lay between the germline ends. Germline V gene sequence: CDR1 SGHTA, CDR2 FQGNSA. CDR3 size: 14 residues. As DNA, the CDR3 is TGTGCCAGCAGCTTAGAACAGCCCACAGATACGCAGTATTTT. Residues: CASSLEQPTDTQYF.

The chain recombines TRBV19 with TRBJ1-1; D gene ambiguous. Germline-derived CDR1 and CDR2 are LNHDA and SQIVND (reference sequence). This CDR3 is built from 14 residues. Between the trimmed V and J ends, which lost 6 bases and 1 base, there was a span of 12 bases. The CDR3 spells CASSPSRGNTEAFF. The CDR3 DNA follows: TGTGCCAGTAGCCCCTCTCGAGGGAACACTGAAGCTTTCTTT.

The gene calls are TRBV5-1 and TRBJ2-7, with 7 bases fitting TRBD2. V dropped 6 bases and J dropped 6; count of bases not matched to a gene: 12. This CDR3 is built from 14 residues. Per the germline V gene, CDR1 is SGHRS and CDR2 is YFSETQ. The CDR3 here is CASTLSGLLGEQYF. As DNA, the CDR3 is TGCGCCAGCACCCTTAGCGGGCTCCTAGGCGAGCAGTACTTC.

The V gene is TRBV18, the J gene TRBJ2-5, with TRBD2 identical over 7 bases. This CDR3 comprises 12 residues. With V trimmed by 8 bases and J by 9 bases, 9 bases remained unmatched. The germline V gene has CDR1 KGHSH and CDR2 LQKENI. CDR3 nucleotide sequence: TGTGCCAGCGCAGAGCGGGGAGCGGCCCAGTACTTC. Residues: CASAERGAAQYF.

This chain connects TRBV18 to TRBJ2-7; D unclear. The germline CDR1 and CDR2 sequences are KGHSH and LQKENI. The V and J ends lost 2 bases and 6 bases respectively, with 17 bases between them. This CDR3 is built from 15 residues. The CDR3 DNA follows: TGTGCCAGCTCACCAGTGGAAGCCCTCCAGGCCGAGCAGTACTTC. Translation gives CASSPVEALQAEQYF.

The chain has TRBV6-5 and TRBJ2-7; weak D call: TRBD2 (6 bases). V was cut by 0 bases and J by 4 bases, with 13 bases left in between. Germline CDR1 MNHEY, CDR2 SVGAGI. This CDR3 is built from 15 residues. The CDR3 region is CASSYSIGGKYEQYF. CDR3 nucleotides: TGTGCCAGCAGTTACTCCATTGGCGGGAAGTACGAGCAGTACTTC.

The chain uses TRBV5-4 and TRBJ2-6; a weak D match, TRBD2 (6 bases). CDR1 is SGHNT, CDR2 YYREEE, per germline (reference sequence). Trimming cost V 2 bases and J 18 bases, with 24 bases left between them. There are 15 residues in the CDR3. Written as DNA, the CDR3 is TGTGCCAGCAGCTTAATGGGGGGATCCCTTGGAAAAGGGACTTTC. Its protein is CASSLMGGSLGKGTF.

Notes on this clone: A read error may account for a junction end that differs from germline. Here the CDR3 DNA reads TGTGCCAGCAGCTCGGGACTAGCGGCGCTCCCTAACTTC. It encodes CASSSGLAALPNF. The chain employs TRBV13 and TRBJ2-7, with TRBD2 matching 11 bases. This CDR3 contains 13 residues. CDR1 is PRHDT, CDR2 FYEKMQ, per germline (reference sequence).

V usage is TRBV4-3 and J usage is TRBJ2-1; 11 bases line up with TRBD1. The CDR3 is 18 residues long. J lost 5 bases, V lost 0 bases, and 9 bases had no gene match. CDR1 and CDR2 (germline): LGHNA, YSLEER. CDR3 loop: CASSQDLWGQGVDNEQFF. CDR3 in DNA: TGCGCCAGCAGCCAAGATCTATGGGGACAGGGGGTCGACAATGAGCAGTTCTTC.

The chain uses TRBV4-2 and TRBJ2-5; tentatively, D is TRBD1 (6 bases). Per germline, CDR1 LGHNA and CDR2 YNFKEQ. This CDR3 contains 17 residues. V lost 0 bases to trimming and J lost 4 bases, with 18 bases between them. As DNA, the CDR3 is TGTGCCAGCAGCCAAGATTCGAACAGGGAGTTGAGAGAGACCCAGTACTTC. Amino acid sequence: CASSQDSNRELRETQYF.

V usage is TRBV6-4 and J usage is TRBJ2-3; tentative D call: TRBD1 (6 bases). CDR1 and CDR2 (germline): MRHNA, SNTAGT. The CDR3 is 16 amino acids. The V gene lost 4 bases and the J gene lost 2 bases, with 16 bases spanning the gap. The CDR3 protein is CASSAVAGAFTDTQYF. CDR3 bases: TGTGCCAGCAGTGCGGTGGCAGGGGCTTTCACAGATACGCAGTATTTT.

V is TRBV7-8 and J is TRBJ2-1; D possibly corresponds to TRBD1 (6 bases). V was pared by 0 bases and J by 3 bases, with 12 bases between. Germline CDR1 and CDR2: SGHVS and FQNEAQ. This CDR3 region has 16 residues. The CDR3 loop reads CASSLARRGGYNEQFF. CDR3 DNA: TGTGCCAGCAGCTTAGCGCGCAGGGGTGGCTACAATGAGCAGTTCTTC.

The V and J genes are TRBV5-1 and TRBJ1-1, with 10 bases aligning to TRBD1. CDR3 length: 15 residues. Unmatched junction bases numbered 8, after V lost 3 bases and J lost 6 bases. Looked up from germline, CDR1 is SGHRS and CDR2 is YFSETQ. The chain's CDR3 is CASSSRDRGWAEAFF. The DNA for the CDR3 is TGCGCCAGCAGCTCCCGGGACAGGGGTTGGGCTGAAGCTTTCTTT.

The V gene is TRBV28, the J gene TRBJ1-5; TRBD1 might be the D (6 bases). The ends were cut back, 5 bases at V and 7 bases at J, with 18 bases in the middle. CDR3 length: 15 amino acids. CDR1 and CDR2 (germline): MDHEN, SYDVKM. The CDR3 reads CASSPLQGGFQPQHF. CDR3 coding DNA: TGTGCCAGCAGTCCGTTACAGGGAGGGTTCCAGCCCCAGCATTTT.